Each of the 3 T cell receptor beta chains below was sequenced from the same sample in a study of a mutant IDH1 vaccine in newly diagnosed glioma. Profiling relied on immunoSEQ multiplex PCR, and the TCRdb table lists in-frame clones only, not all of them. The data show roughly 70,000 clones, approximately 86% seen once. This sample's time point: baseline, week 1 (first vaccination visit). Treatment here: pre-vaccination baseline after standard-of-care therapy. This sample comprised PBMCs, obtained from a glioma patient treated with radiotherapy, temozolomide or both. All receptors derive from a man aged 30 to 45 with glioma.

The chain recombines TRBV5-5 with TRBJ2-1; D remains unclear. The CDR3 is 13 residues long. Trimming cost V 1 base and J 10 bases, with 12 bases left between them. From germline, CDR1 is SGHKS and CDR2 YYEKEE (reference sequence). This chain's CDR3 is CASSLLEAGEQFF. CDR3 nucleotides: TGTGCCAGCAGCTTGCTTGAAGCCGGGGAGCAGTTCTTC.

This chain connects TRBV27 to TRBJ2-5; weak D call: TRBD1 (6 bases). The end of the DNA aligns better with TRBJ2-7, so the J call may be wrong. The germline V gene encodes CDR1 MNHEY and CDR2 SMNVEV (reference sequence). The CDR3 spans 14 residues. The CDR3 nucleotides read TGTGCCAGCAGTTTAGGGGGCAGGACCTACGAGCAGTACTTC. It encodes CASSLGGRTYEQYF.

This chain joins TRBV4-1 and TRBJ1-6; D is uncertain. The V end lost 1 base, the J end lost 8 bases, and 6 bases lay between the germline ends. The CDR3 contains 13 residues. Germline assignment: CDR1 MGHRA and CDR2 YSYEKL. The CDR3 DNA is TGCGCCAGCAGCCAAGTACCAGATTCACCCCTCCACTTT. It yields the protein CASSQVPDSPLHF.